The clone carrying this T cell receptor beta chain was counted many times. Its antigen remains unknown. Trimming removed 5 bases at V and 6 bases at J, with 13 bases between. CDR3 length: 13 amino acids. Here immunoSEQ multiplex PCR was the method, and the copy in TCRdb shows in-frame clones only, minus some. The table includes 380,000 or so clones, roughly nine tenths detected once. Treatment here: some 20 received Ad26.COV2.S at low or high dose, single or two shots; 5 received placebo; per-sample allocation not given. Sampling occurred on day 63 after the first vaccine or placebo injection. Whoever gave the sample was an adult aged 18-55 years in Boston. The data stem from a study of Ad26.COV2.S vaccination and SARS-CoV-2 variants. Turning to the study itself: Ad26.COV2.S shots went into the muscle once or twice, 56 days apart. Findings of the study overall: People given the vaccine had a wider spike-specific TCR breadth than placebo recipients did. Measurements of TCR breadth and depth may have given underestimates of the total T cell responses.

The material sequenced was peripheral blood, taken in a trial of Ad26.COV2.S vaccine versus placebo. The sequence was obtained from a person between 18 and 65 years old who received the Ad26.COV2.S COVID-19 vaccine or a placebo. The chain couples TRBV12-3 or TRBV12-4 to TRBJ1-1; tentatively, D is TRBD1 (6 bases). The CDR3 coding sequence is TGTGCCAGCAGTCTACAGGGCAGGGCTGAAGCTTTCTTT. Translating gives CASSLQGRAEAFF.